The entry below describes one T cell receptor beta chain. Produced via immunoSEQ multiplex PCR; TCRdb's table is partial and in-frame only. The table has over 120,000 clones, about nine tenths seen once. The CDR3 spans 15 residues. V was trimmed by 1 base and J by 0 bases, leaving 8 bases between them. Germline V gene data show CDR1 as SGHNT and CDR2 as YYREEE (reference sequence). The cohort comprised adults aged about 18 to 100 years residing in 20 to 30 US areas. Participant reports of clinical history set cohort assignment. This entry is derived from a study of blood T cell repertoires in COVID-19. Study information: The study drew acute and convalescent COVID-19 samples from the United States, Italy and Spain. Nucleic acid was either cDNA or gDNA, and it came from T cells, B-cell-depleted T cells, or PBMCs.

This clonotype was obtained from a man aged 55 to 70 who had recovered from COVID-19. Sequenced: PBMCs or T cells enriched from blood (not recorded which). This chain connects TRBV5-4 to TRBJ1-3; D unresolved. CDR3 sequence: CASSLFLDSGNTIYF. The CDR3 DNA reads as TGTGCCAGCAGCTTGTTCTTAGACTCTGGAAACACCATATATTTT.